The present T cell receptor beta chain was sequenced within a study of CD8+ T cells in alopecia areata. Concerning this clone itself: Its antigen is not known.

Whole-study results and caveats: In blood and scalp, many expanded lesional clones persisted during tofacitinib.

In each case, RNA was isolated and then reverse transcribed into cDNA as the sequencing template. Some clones are missing from TCRdb's copy, which holds only in-frame ones; the method was immunoSEQ multiplex PCR. The sample consists of about 120,000 clones, about three fifths of them appearing once. Indicated treatment: oral pan-JAK inhibitor, 5-10 mg twice daily. Collection of lesional scalp punch biopsies and peripheral blood was performed in alopecia areata patients. Separation by sorting yielded CD4+ and CD8+ T cells from PBMCs. The receptor was derived from a human donor with alopecia areata. Sample: CD8+ T cells sorted from blood, taken at week 4, from a patient treated with tofacitinib.

CDR3 sequence reads: CASSEGTDYGYTF. The CDR3 bases are TGTGCCAGCAGCGAAGGGACAGACTATGGCTACACCTTC. J is TRBJ1-2 and V is TRBV9; the match to TRBD1 covers 7 bases. J was trimmed by 3 bases and V by 3 bases; bases with no gene match: 2. The CDR3 extends over 13 amino acids. The germline CDR1 and CDR2 sequences are SGDLS and YYNGEE.